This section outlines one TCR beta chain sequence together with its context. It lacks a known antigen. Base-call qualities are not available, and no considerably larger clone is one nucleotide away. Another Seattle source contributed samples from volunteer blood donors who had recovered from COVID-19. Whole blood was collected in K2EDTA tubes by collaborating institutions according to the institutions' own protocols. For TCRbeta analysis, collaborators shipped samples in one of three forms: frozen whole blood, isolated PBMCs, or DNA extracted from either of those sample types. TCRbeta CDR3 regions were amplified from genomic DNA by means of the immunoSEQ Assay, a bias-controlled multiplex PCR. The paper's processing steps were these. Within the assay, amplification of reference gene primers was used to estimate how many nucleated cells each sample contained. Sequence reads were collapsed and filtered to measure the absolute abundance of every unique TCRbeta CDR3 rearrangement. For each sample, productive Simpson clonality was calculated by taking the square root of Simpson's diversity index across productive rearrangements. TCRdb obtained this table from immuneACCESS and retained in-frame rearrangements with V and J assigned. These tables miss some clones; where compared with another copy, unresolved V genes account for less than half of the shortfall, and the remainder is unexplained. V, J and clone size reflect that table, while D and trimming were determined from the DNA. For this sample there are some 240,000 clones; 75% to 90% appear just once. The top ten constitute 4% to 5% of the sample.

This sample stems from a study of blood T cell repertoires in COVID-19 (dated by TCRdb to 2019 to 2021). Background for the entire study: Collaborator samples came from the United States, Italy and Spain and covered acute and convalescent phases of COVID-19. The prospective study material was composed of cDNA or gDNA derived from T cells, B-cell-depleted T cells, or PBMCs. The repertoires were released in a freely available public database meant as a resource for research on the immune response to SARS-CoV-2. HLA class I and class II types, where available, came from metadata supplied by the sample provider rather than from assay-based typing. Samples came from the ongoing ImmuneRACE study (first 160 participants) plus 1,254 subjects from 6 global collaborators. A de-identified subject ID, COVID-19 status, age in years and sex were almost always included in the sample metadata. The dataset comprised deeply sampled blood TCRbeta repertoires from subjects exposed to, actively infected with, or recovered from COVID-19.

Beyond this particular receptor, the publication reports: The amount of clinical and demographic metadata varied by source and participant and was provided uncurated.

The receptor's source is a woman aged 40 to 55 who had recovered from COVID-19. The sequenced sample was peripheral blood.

In nucleotide form, the sequence is TGCGCCAGCAGTCAACCGGGACAACCTGAAAAACTGTTTTTT. It translates to CASSQPGQPEKLFF. This chain is built from TRBV10-2 and TRBJ1-4, with TRBD1 perhaps the D gene, on 6 matching bases. The CDR3 numbers 14 residues from cysteine through phenylalanine. This entry keeps only the CDR3 DNA: 42 bases, framed from base 1. V is cut by 5 bases and J by 7 bases, and the space between the germline ends is 14 bases. Looking up the germline V gene yields CDR1 WSHSY and CDR2 SAAADI.